Listed below are T cell receptor beta chains from one sample, sequenced in a study of T-cell memory formation after mild COVID-19. TCRdb re-called the 5' RACE reads through MiXCR, storing one row per CDR3 protein. The sample has around 340,000 distinct CDR3 sequences; roughly 21% are singletons. Input material: PBMCs or a T cell subset sorted from them (not recorded which). The receptors come from an adult woman who had mild COVID-19 (a few samples of this study predate the infection). Cell type and time point are not known. Both conserved end residues are part of each CDR3. A D gene is named only where the DNA matches it firmly. Some rows mark clone size as missing; the rest say once, few, many or name a class of expanded clone.

>TRBV9|-|TRBD2|TRBJ2-1
CASSVPGTSGSSYNEQFF
TGTGCCAGCAGCGTACCTGGGACTAGCGGGAGCTCCTACAATGAGCAGTTCTTC
>TRBV20-1|few|TRBD2|TRBJ2-4
CSASTSGGKNIQYF
TGCAGTGCCTCGACTAGCGGGGGGAAAAACATTCAGTACTTC
>TRBV9|-|TRBD2|TRBJ2-3
CASSSRTSGGPTASTDTQYF
TGTGCCAGCAGCTCAAGGACTAGCGGGGGGCCTACCGCCAGCACAGATACGCAGTATTTT
>TRBV20-1|few|TRBD2|TRBJ2-7
CSARDRAGGPSTEQYF
TGCAGTGCTAGAGATAGAGCGGGAGGCCCCAGTACCGAGCAGTACTTC
>TRBV5-5|many|-|TRBJ2-3
CASSLVNLVGTDTQYF
TGTGCCAGCAGCTTGGTCAATCTGGTGGGCACAGATACGCAGTATTTT
>TRBV4-2|few|TRBD2|TRBJ2-3
CASSQALAGGTDTQYF
TGTGCCAGCAGCCAAGCACTAGCGGGGGGTACAGATACGCAGTATTTT
>TRBV4-3|many|-|TRBJ2-7
CASSLGYQGSYEQYF
TGCGCCAGCAGCCTGGGTTATCAGGGCTCCTACGAGCAGTACTTC
>TRBV2|once|-|TRBJ1-5
CASSELRVEQPQHF
TGTGCCAGCAGTGAACTCAGGGTTGAGCAGCCCCAGCATTTT
>TRBV28|many|-|TRBJ2-7
CASSGWTVSYEQYF
TGTGCCAGCAGTGGCTGGACGGTTTCCTACGAGCAGTACTTC
>TRBV7-7|many|-|TRBJ2-1
CASSLEIGQIPWDEQFF
TGTGCTAGCAGCTTAGAAATAGGGCAGATACCTTGGGATGAGCAGTTCTTC
>TRBV7-3|few|-|TRBJ2-3
CASSLMLDTQYF
TGTGCCAGCAGCTTAATGCTAGATACGCAGTATTTT
>TRBV12-3/TRBV12-4|-|-|TRBJ2-7
CASSFHRVPYEQYF
TGTGCCAGCAGTTTCCACAGGGTCCCCTACGAGCAGTACTTC
>TRBV20-1|-|-|TRBJ1-1
CSARETANTEAFF
TGCAGTGCTAGAGAAACAGCGAACACTGAAGCTTTCTTT
>TRBV29-1|-|-|TRBJ1-1
CSGQIGADTEAFF
TGCAGCGGCCAGATCGGAGCGGACACTGAAGCTTTCTTT
>TRBV7-3|-|TRBD2|TRBJ2-3
CASSFRGTSGRESTDTQYF
TGTGCCAGCAGCTTTCGTGGAACTAGCGGGAGAGAGAGCACAGATACGCAGTATTTT
>TRBV7-9|-|TRBD2|TRBJ2-1
CASSLPTSGGAVANEQFF
TGTGCCAGCAGCTTACCGACTAGCGGGGGGGCTGTAGCTAATGAGCAGTTCTTC
>TRBV27|-|-|TRBJ1-1
CASSLSDSGTEAFF
TGTGCCAGCAGTTTATCTGACAGCGGCACTGAAGCTTTCTTT
>TRBV12-3/TRBV12-4|-|TRBD1|TRBJ1-5
CASSPQTGNHPQHF
TGTGCCAGCAGTCCCCAGACAGGGAATCATCCCCAGCATTTT
>TRBV29-1|few|-|TRBJ2-5
CSVGPLREETQYF
TGCAGCGTTGGCCCTCTCCGAGAGGAGACCCAGTACTTC
>TRBV7-8|many|TRBD1|TRBJ2-3
CASSFTLGTGTDTQYF
TGTGCCAGCAGCTTCACCCTCGGGACAGGCACAGATACGCAGTATTTT
>TRBV4-3|few|-|TRBJ1-3
CASSQDWKGLGNTIYF
TGCGCCAGCAGCCAAGATTGGAAGGGATTGGGAAACACCATATATTTT
>TRBV20-1|-|-|TRBJ2-2
CSVWGVGELFF
TGCAGTGTATGGGGCGTCGGGGAGCTGTTTTTT
>TRBV6-2/TRBV6-3|once|-|TRBJ2-5
CASSYWAGETQYF
TGTGCCAGCAGTTACTGGGCAGGAGAGACCCAGTACTTC
>TRBV5-1|-|-|TRBJ2-7
CASSGGTHQYF
TGCGCCAGCAGCGGCGGGACACATCAGTACTTC
>TRBV2|-|-|TRBJ1-2
CASSLTAYSYGYTF
TGTGCCAGCAGCTTGACAGCGTACTCCTATGGCTACACCTTC
>TRBV20-1|few|-|TRBJ1-5
CSATRTANQPQHF
TGCAGTGCAACTAGGACGGCCAATCAGCCCCAGCATTTT
>TRBV30|-|TRBD1|TRBJ1-1
CAWSEQGIGTEAFF
TGTGCCTGGAGTGAACAGGGGATCGGCACTGAAGCTTTCTTT